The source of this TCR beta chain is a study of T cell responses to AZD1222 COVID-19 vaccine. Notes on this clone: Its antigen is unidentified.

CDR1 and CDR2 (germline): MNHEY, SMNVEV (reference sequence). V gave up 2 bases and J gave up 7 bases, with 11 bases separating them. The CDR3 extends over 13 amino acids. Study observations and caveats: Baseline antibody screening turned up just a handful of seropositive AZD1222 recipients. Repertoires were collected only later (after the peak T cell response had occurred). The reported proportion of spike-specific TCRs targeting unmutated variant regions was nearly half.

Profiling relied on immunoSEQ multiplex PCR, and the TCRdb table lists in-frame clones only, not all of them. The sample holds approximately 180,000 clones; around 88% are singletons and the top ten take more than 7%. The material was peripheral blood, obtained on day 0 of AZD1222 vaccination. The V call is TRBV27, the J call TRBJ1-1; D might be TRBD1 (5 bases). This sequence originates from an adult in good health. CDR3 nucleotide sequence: TGTGCCAGCAGTTTAGGGGAGGGGTTTGAAGCTTTCTTT. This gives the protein CASSLGEGFEAFF.